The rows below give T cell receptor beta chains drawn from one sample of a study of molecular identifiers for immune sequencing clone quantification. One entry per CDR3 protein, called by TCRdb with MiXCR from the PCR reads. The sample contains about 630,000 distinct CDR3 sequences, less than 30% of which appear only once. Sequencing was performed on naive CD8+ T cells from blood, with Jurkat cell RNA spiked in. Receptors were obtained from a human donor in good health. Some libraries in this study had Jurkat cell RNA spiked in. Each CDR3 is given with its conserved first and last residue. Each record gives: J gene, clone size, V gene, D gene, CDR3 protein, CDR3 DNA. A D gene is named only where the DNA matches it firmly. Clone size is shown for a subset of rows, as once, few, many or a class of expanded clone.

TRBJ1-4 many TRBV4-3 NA CASSQDVYSNEKLFF TGCGCCAGCAGCCAAGATGTTTACAGTAATGAAAAACTGTTTTTT
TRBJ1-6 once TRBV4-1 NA CASSQKEGFNSPLHF TGCGCCAGCAGCCAAAAGGAGGGGTTTAATTCACCCCTCCACTTT
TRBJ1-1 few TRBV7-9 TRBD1 CASSQGAVTEAFF TGTGCCAGCAGTCAGGGGGCCGTGACTGAAGCTTTCTTT
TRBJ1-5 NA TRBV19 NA CASSGDIMDHQPQHF TGTGCCAGTAGTGGGGACATCATGGACCATCAGCCCCAGCATTTT
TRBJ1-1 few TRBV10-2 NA CASNWGLGTEAFF TGCGCCAGCAACTGGGGGTTAGGCACTGAAGCTTTCTTT
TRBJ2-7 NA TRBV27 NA CASSAGVSYGQYF TGTGCCAGCAGTGCAGGGGTCTCCTACGGGCAGTACTTC
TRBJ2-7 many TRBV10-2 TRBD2 CARRTSAGGRAVYEQYF TGCGCCAGGAGGACTAGCGCGGGGGGACGAGCCGTTTACGAGCAGTACTTC
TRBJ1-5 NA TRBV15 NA CATSTGSGHQPQHF TGTGCCACCAGCACTGGGTCAGGTCACCAGCCCCAGCATTTT
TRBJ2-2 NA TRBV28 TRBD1 CASGWTGNTGELFF TGTGCCAGCGGTTGGACAGGGAACACCGGGGAGCTGTTTTTT
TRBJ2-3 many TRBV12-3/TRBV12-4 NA CASSFIDTQYF TGTGCCAGCAGTTTCATAGATACGCAGTATTTT
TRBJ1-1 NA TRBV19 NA CASSIFEGNTEAFF TGTGCCAGTAGTATCTTCGAAGGGAACACTGAAGCTTTCTTT
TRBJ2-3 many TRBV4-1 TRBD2 CASSQDPLAGSTDTQYF TGCGCCAGCAGCCAAGATCCACTAGCGGGTAGCACAGATACGCAGTATTTT
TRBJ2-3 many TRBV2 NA CASSEAGDGLADTQYF TGTGCCAGCAGTGAAGCAGGGGATGGGCTGGCAGATACGCAGTATTTT
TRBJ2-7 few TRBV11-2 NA CASSLGAATSYEQYF TGTGCCAGCAGCTTAGGGGCGGCGACCTCCTACGAGCAGTACTTC
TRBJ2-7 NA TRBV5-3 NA CASSAGTLRRYEQYF TGTGCCAGCAGCGCCGGGACTCTGAGACGCTACGAGCAGTACTTC
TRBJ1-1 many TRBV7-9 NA CASSLRQVPSTEAFF TGTGCCAGCAGCTTAAGACAGGTACCGAGCACTGAAGCTTTCTTT
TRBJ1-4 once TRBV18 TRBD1 CASAVGGATNEKLFF TGTGCCAGCGCAGTAGGGGGCGCGACTAATGAAAAACTGTTTTTT
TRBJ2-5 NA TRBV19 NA CASSIFLGVQETQYF TGTGCCAGTAGTATCTTCCTGGGTGTCCAAGAGACCCAGTACTTC
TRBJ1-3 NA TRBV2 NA CASSEYFSSGNTIYF TGTGCCAGCAGTGAATACTTTAGCTCTGGAAACACCATATATTTT
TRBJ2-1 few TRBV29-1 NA CSVEDWDGNDEQFF TGCAGCGTTGAAGATTGGGACGGCAACGATGAGCAGTTCTTC
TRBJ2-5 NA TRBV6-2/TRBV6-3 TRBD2 CASSGWSGTSGVETQYF TGTGCCAGCAGTGGATGGTCCGGGACTAGCGGCGTGGAGACCCAGTACTTC
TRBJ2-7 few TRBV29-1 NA CSVEWGLGNEQYF TGCAGCGTTGAATGGGGGCTGGGGAACGAGCAGTACTTC
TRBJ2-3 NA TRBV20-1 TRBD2 CSAQTQSGSGSDTQYF TGCAGTGCTCAAACTCAAAGCGGGAGTGGCTCAGATACGCAGTATTTT
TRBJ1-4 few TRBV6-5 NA CASSLQGRTNEKLFF TGTGCCAGCAGTTTGCAGGGGCGAACTAATGAAAAACTGTTTTTT
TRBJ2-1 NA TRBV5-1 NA CASSLGSYNGQFF TGCGCCAGCAGCTTAGGGTCCTACAATGGGCAGTTCTTC
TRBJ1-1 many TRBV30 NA CACDSPLGAFF TGTGCCTGTGACTCGCCTTTGGGGGCTTTCTTT
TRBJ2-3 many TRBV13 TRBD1 CASSTGADTQYF TGTGCCAGCAGCACAGGGGCAGATACGCAGTATTTT
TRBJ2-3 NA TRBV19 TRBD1 CASSILGQLTDTQYF TGTGCCAGTAGTATCTTGGGACAGCTCACAGATACGCAGTATTTT
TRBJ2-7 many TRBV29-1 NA CSVGGGAGYEQYF TGCAGCGTTGGAGGGGGAGCTGGGTACGAGCAGTACTTC
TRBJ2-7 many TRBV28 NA CASSTPLTGPYEQYF TGTGCCAGCAGTACCCCTTTGACAGGTCCCTACGAGCAGTACTTC
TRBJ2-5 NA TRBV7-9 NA CASSLLLGETQYF TGTGCCAGCAGCTTATTACTGGGGGAGACCCAGTACTTC
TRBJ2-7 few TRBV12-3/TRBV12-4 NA CASSPGTYRTYEQYF TGTGCCAGCAGCCCCGGGACCTACAGGACCTACGAGCAGTACTTC
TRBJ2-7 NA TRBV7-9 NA CASSLPSDPTYEQYF TGTGCCAGCAGCCTGCCTAGCGACCCCACCTACGAGCAGTACTTC
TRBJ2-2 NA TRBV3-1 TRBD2 CASSLTRLAGWPWPGELFF TGTGCCAGCAGCCTGACCCGACTAGCGGGGTGGCCGTGGCCAGGGGAGCTGTTTTTT
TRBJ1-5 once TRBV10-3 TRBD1 CAISHGTGGNQPQHF TGTGCCATCAGCCACGGGACAGGGGGGAATCAGCCCCAGCATTTT
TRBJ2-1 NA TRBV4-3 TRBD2 CASSHPKGGGNEQFF TGCGCCAGCAGCCACCCCAAAGGCGGGGGGAATGAGCAGTTCTTC
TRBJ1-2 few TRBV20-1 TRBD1 CSAREGGNYGYTF TGCAGTGCTAGGGAAGGGGGCAACTATGGCTACACCTTC
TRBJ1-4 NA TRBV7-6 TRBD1 CASSPWDRAATNEKLFF TGTGCCAGCAGCCCCTGGGACAGGGCTGCAACTAATGAAAAACTGTTTTTT
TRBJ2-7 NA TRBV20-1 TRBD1 CSARGDRGYEQYF TGCAGTGCTAGGGGGGACAGGGGCTACGAGCAGTACTTC
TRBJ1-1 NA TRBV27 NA CASSLKGSYTEAFF TGTGCCAGCAGTTTAAAGGGTTCTTACACTGAAGCTTTCTTT
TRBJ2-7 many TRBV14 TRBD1 CASSPTGFSDEQYF TGTGCCAGCAGCCCGACAGGGTTCAGCGACGAGCAGTACTTC
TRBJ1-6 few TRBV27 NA CASSLSVAPGNSPLHF TGTGCCAGCAGTTTATCGGTCGCCCCGGGGAATTCACCCCTCCACTTT
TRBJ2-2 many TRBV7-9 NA CASSLSRVVTGELFF TGTGCCAGCAGCTTATCGCGGGTCGTCACCGGGGAGCTGTTTTTT
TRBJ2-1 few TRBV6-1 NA CASSPYHSWALENEQFF TGTGCCAGCAGCCCATACCACTCGTGGGCCCTTGAGAATGAGCAGTTCTTC
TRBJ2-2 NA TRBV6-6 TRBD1 CASSYSYRGRFMSGELFF TGTGCCAGCAGTTACTCGTACAGGGGGCGATTTATGTCCGGGGAGCTGTTTTTT
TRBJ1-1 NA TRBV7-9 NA CASSSTGSTNTEAFF TGTGCCAGCAGCTCTACAGGGTCTACGAACACTGAAGCTTTCTTT
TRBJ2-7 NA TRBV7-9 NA CASSAGPAREQYF TGTGCCAGCAGCGCAGGACCAGCACGCGAGCAGTACTTC
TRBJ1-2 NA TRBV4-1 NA CASSQDVRTSYGYTF TGCGCCAGCAGCCAAGACGTGAGGACATCCTACGGCTACACCTTC
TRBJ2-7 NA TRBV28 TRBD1 CASSFYPRTGGRLEQYF TGTGCCAGCAGTTTCTACCCCAGGACAGGGGGAAGACTCGAGCAGTACTTC
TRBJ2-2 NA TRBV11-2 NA CASSLKITQSTGELFF TGTGCCAGCAGCTTAAAAATTACTCAATCCACCGGGGAGCTGTTTTTT
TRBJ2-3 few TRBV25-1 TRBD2 CASSEGTSGTLDTQYF TGTGCCAGCAGTGAAGGGACTAGCGGAACGTTAGATACGCAGTATTTT
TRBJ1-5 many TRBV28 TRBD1 CASSAGTGVDQPQHF TGTGCCAGCAGTGCCGGGACAGGGGTCGATCAGCCCCAGCATTTT
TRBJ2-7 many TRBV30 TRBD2 CAWSVVSSGSHEQYF TGTGCCTGGAGTGTGGTGTCTAGCGGGAGCCACGAGCAGTACTTC
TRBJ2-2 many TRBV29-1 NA CSVEGPRGELFF TGCAGCGTTGAAGGCCCCCGCGGGGAGCTGTTTTTT
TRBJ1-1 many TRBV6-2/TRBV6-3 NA CASSYRFGGDTAENTEAFF TGTGCCAGCAGTTACAGATTTGGAGGGGACACAGCCGAAAACACTGAAGCTTTCTTT
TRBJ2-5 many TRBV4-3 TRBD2 CASSQERAGGSPETQYF TGCGCCAGCAGCCAAGAACGAGCGGGGGGGAGCCCAGAGACCCAGTACTTC